This note documents a single TCR beta chain sequence. Its antigen remains undetermined. No qualities accompany the bases; no much larger clone lies one base away. V sheds 2 bases and J sheds 4 bases, leaving 7 bases between their ends. CDR1 and CDR2 are drawn from the germline V gene: SGHRS, YFSETQ. Spanning cysteine to phenylalanine, the CDR3 consists of 13 amino acids. The retained sequence is limited to the CDR3, 39 bases, with the frame set at the first base. These data are taken from a study of blood T cell repertoires in COVID-19 (dated by TCRdb to between 2020 and 2021). About the full investigation: Samples from collaborators originated in the United States, Italy and Spain and spanned both the acute and convalescent phases of COVID-19. The prospective study material was composed of cDNA or gDNA derived from T cells, B-cell-depleted T cells, or PBMCs. The repertoires were made available in a free public database intended to serve as a resource for research on the immune response to SARS-CoV-2. Subjects who had been exposed to COVID-19, were actively infected with it, or had recovered from it provided the deeply sampled blood TCRbeta repertoires that made up the dataset. A de-identified subject ID, COVID-19 status, age in years and sex were almost always included in the sample metadata. Where available, HLA class I and class II types were obtained from metadata supplied by the sample provider rather than from assay-based typing. The samples were drawn from the first 160 participants of the ongoing ImmuneRACE study and from 950 to 1,500 subjects provided by 6 global collaborators. What the study reported, not specific to this receptor: How much clinical and demographic metadata was included differed by source and by participant, and the metadata was provided uncurated.

Participants in the prospective study were enrolled through a virtual design, were aged 18 to 89 years, and lived in roughly 26 United States geographic areas. To assign participants to cohorts, the prospective study relied on clinical history that participants themselves reported in a screening survey and a study questionnaire. In the prospective study, mobile phlebotomists collected whole blood, serum and a nasopharyngeal or oropharyngeal swab from each participant. Additional blood draws and questionnaires over an approximately two-month period could optionally be provided by prospective study participants. Before DNA extraction, prospective study blood samples were shipped either frozen or at room temperature. The immunoSEQ Assay, a bias-controlled multiplex PCR, was used to amplify TCRbeta CDR3 regions from genomic DNA. Concerning the study's data processing: Within the assay, amplification of reference gene primers was used to estimate how many nucleated cells each sample contained. To quantify the absolute abundance of each unique TCRbeta CDR3 rearrangement, sequence reads were collapsed and filtered. Productive Simpson clonality was computed per sample as the square root of Simpson's diversity index over productive rearrangements. Here the immuneACCESS table is served through TCRdb, limited to in-frame sequences with V and J called. Missing clones are a known gap in these copies; in checked studies unresolved V genes cover under half, and the rest lacks a known reason. V, J and clone size derive from that table, while D and trimming were established from the DNA sequence. The table for this sample lists around 320,000 clones; nearly 90% of them were counted only once. 3.5% to 5% of the sample is taken by the ten largest.

The sample comprised PBMCs or T cells enriched from blood (not recorded which). The origin of this receptor is a woman in her late teens or twenties with acute COVID-19. The chain couples TRBV5-1 to TRBJ1-5, with the D gene too uncertain to name. This receptor has the CDR3 CASSFDGNQPQHF. In nucleotides, the sequence is TGCGCCAGCAGCTTCGACGGGAATCAGCCCCAGCATTTT. The entire variable domain, with the stretches around the CDR3 drawn from the reference TRBV5-1 and TRBJ1-5 proteins, is KAGVTQTPRYLIKTRGQQVTLSCSPISGHRSVSWYQQTPGQGLQFLFEYFSETQRNKGNFPGRFSGRQFSNSRSEMNVSTLELGDSALYLCASSFDGNQPQHFGDGTRLSIL.